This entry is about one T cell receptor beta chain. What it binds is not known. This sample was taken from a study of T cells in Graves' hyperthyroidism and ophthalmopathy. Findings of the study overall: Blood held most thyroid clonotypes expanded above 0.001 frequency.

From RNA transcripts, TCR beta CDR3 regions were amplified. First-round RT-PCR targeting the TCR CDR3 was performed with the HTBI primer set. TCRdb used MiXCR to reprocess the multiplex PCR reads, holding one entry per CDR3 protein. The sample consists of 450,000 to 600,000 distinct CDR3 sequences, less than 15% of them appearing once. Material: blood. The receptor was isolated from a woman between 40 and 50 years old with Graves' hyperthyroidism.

This chain's CDR3 is CSARGTVYNEQFF. CDR3 nucleotides: TGCAGTGCTAGGGGGACAGTCTACAATGAGCAGTTCTTC. This chain uses TRBV20-1 with TRBJ2-1; 7 bases match TRBD1. The V gene's germline CDR1 is DFQATT and CDR2 SNEGSKA (reference sequence). The CDR3 length is 13 residues. The V gene end was trimmed by 3 bases and the J gene end by 3 bases; junction bases not matched to a gene: 2.